This paragraph covers one T cell receptor (beta chain) sequence. The antigen remains undetermined. The record originates from a study of lymphopenia after photon versus proton radiotherapy. Study-level points and caveats: Photon-treated patients lost naive T cells and TCR diversity; proton-treated stayed stable. Post-nadir TCR diversity decline inversely tracked overall survival among those who died. After lymphocyte nadir, photon-treated repertoires showed oligoclonal expansion, especially CD8+ Temra.

Some clones are missing from TCRdb's copy, which holds only in-frame ones; the method was immunoSEQ multiplex PCR. The profile covers 10,000 to 15,000 clones, with about 90% appearing a single time and over 3% taken by the ten largest. The CDR3 is 13 residues long. The germline CDR1 and CDR2 sequences are LNHDA and SQIVND (reference sequence). Trimming removed 2 bases from V and 2 bases from J, with 7 bases in between. This TCR derives from a man aged 55 to 70 with pancreatic cancer. The specimen was peripheral blood, collected from a patient treated with proton-based radiotherapy. This chain links TRBV19 with TRBJ2-7; maybe TRBD1 (5 bases). The CDR3 nucleotides are TGTGCCAGTAGTATATCGGACACCTACGAGCAGTACTTC. Translated, it gives CASSISDTYEQYF.